The next 26 T cell receptor beta chains were all read from a single sample in a study of cytomegalovirus exposure and HLA in healthy donors. Some clones are missing from TCRdb's copy, which holds only in-frame ones; the method was immunoSEQ multiplex PCR. Of approximately 200,000 clones listed, approximately 84% were seen once; the top ten hold roughly 7%. Specimen: PBMCs. Every receptor here comes from a man aged 18 to 29 in good health and CMV-seropositive.

V is TRBV28 and J is TRBJ2-4, with 7 positions matching TRBD1. The CDR3 runs to 16 residues. The J segment lost 1 base and the V segment lost 2 bases, leaving 5 bases of the junction unmatched. Germline V gives CDR1 MDHEN, CDR2 SYDVKM. The CDR3 nucleotides read TGTGCCAGCAGTTTACCGACAGGGAGTGCCAAAAACATTCAGTACTTC. Its protein is CASSLPTGSAKNIQYF.

This rearrangement joins TRBV29-1 to TRBJ2-3; tentatively, D is TRBD1 (5 bases). The germline V gene has CDR1 SQVTM and CDR2 ANQGSEA. V was pared by 4 bases and J by 0 bases, with 11 bases between. This CDR3 is built from 14 residues. The CDR3 sequence is CSVGGTTSTDTQYF. The CDR3 DNA is TGCAGCGTTGGGGGCACGACAAGCACAGATACGCAGTATTTT.

The chain joins TRBV5-4 to TRBJ1-1, with a possible D match to TRBD1 (6 bases). Trimming cost V 4 bases and J 4 bases, with 23 bases left between them. CDR1 and CDR2 (germline): SGHNT, YYREEE (reference sequence). The CDR3 has 17 amino acids. The CDR3 here is CASSGVGGAGQGTEAFF. The CDR3 DNA reads as TGTGCCAGCAGCGGAGTAGGGGGGGCGGGTCAGGGCACTGAAGCTTTCTTT.

The chain is built from TRBV27 and TRBJ1-1; weak D call: TRBD1 (6 bases). The length of the CDR3 is 14 residues. V was clipped by 0 bases and J by 3 bases, with 8 bases between them. Germline loops: CDR1 MNHEY, CDR2 SMNVEV (reference sequence). CDR3 sequence: CASSLSPGDTEAFF. CDR3 DNA sequence: TGTGCCAGCAGTTTATCGCCAGGGGACACTGAAGCTTTCTTT.

This clone was observed many times. V is TRBV5-6 and J is TRBJ1-2; D is unresolved. Germline CDR1 and CDR2: SGHDT and YYEEEE. The ends were cut back, 7 bases at V and 6 bases at J, with 16 bases in the middle. The CDR3 runs 13 residues. The CDR3 DNA sequence: TGTGCCAGCGTCGTACGTGGGCAAGATGGCTACACCTTC. Protein product: CASVVRGQDGYTF.

The CDR3 protein is CAWSLASGSYEQYF. The CDR3 nucleotides are TGTGCCTGGAGTCTGGCTAGCGGCTCCTACGAGCAGTACTTC. V usage is TRBV30 and J usage is TRBJ2-7; 7 nucleotides agree with TRBD2. The ends lost 2 bases at V and 0 bases at J; junction bases unmatched: 4. From germline, CDR1 is GTSNPN and CDR2 SVGIG (reference sequence). The CDR3 runs to 14 residues.

The genes are TRBV7-9 and TRBJ2-4, with 13 bases matching TRBD2. The CDR3 has 18 amino acids. Germline CDR1 SEHNR, CDR2 FQNEAQ (reference sequence). V dropped 0 bases and J dropped 1; count of bases not matched to a gene: 3. The CDR3 sequence: CASSLAGLAGVAKNIQYF. Here the CDR3 DNA reads TGTGCCAGCAGCTTAGCCGGACTAGCGGGAGTGGCCAAAAACATTCAGTACTTC. Full variable domain (rest looked up from reference TRBV7-9 and TRBJ2-4): DTGVSQNPRHKITKRGQNVTFRCDPISEHNRLYWYRQTLGQGPEFLTYFQNEAQLEKSRLLSDRFSAERPKGSFSTLEIQRTEQGDSAMYLCASSLAGLAGVAKNIQYFGAGTRLSVL.

This chain connects TRBV5-1 to TRBJ2-3, with 10 bases lining up with TRBD1. The CDR3 totals 17 residues. Germline CDR1 SGHRS, CDR2 YFSETQ. V shed 3 bases and J 0 bases; nucleotides not matched to a gene: 7. CDR3 sequence: CASSSGTGVSSTDTQYF. The DNA for the CDR3 is TGCGCCAGCAGCTCGGGGACAGGGGTCTCTAGCACAGATACGCAGTATTTT.

V is TRBV4-1 and J is TRBJ2-7; 8 bases line up with TRBD2. Unmatched junction bases numbered 19, after V lost 4 bases and J lost 2 bases. This CDR3 is 19 amino acids long. From germline, CDR1 is MGHRA and CDR2 YSYEKL. The CDR3: CASSPEGGVAGLVTYEQYF. The CDR3 DNA reads TGCGCCAGCAGCCCTGAAGGAGGGGTAGCGGGACTAGTCACCTACGAGCAGTACTTC.

This chain links TRBV18 with TRBJ2-3; 13 bases line up with TRBD2. Germline loops: CDR1 KGHSH, CDR2 LQKENI. J was trimmed by 2 bases and V by 4 bases; bases with no gene match: 21. CDR3 length: 22 residues. CDR3 in DNA: TGTGCCAGCTCACTCTCGAGACCCGGGACTAGCGGGAATCCAACCCTCACAGATACGCAGTATTTT. This sequence encodes CASSLSRPGTSGNPTLTDTQYF. The whole variable domain, remainder taken from reference TRBV18 and TRBJ2-3, is NAGVMQNPRHLVRRRGQEARLRCSPMKGHSHVYWYRQLPEEGLKFMVYLQKENIIDESGMPKERFSAEFPKEGPSILRIQQVVRGDSAAYFCASSLSRPGTSGNPTLTDTQYFGPGTRLTVL.

This clone was counted between two and nine times. The rearrangement joins TRBV14 to TRBJ2-7; a possible D gene is TRBD2 (6 bases). Germline lookup yields CDR1 SGHDN and CDR2 FVKESK. Trimming took 1 base from V and 8 from J, leaving 12 bases between them. There are 13 residues in the CDR3. This chain's CDR3 is CASSQAAGMKQYF. The CDR3 DNA reads TGTGCCAGCAGCCAAGCCGCGGGGATGAAGCAGTACTTC. Full variable domain (missing parts from reference TRBV14 and TRBJ2-7): EAGVTQFPSHSVIEKGQTVTLRCDPISGHDNLYWYRRVMGKEIKFLLHFVKESKQDESGMPNNRFLAERTGGTYSTLKVQPAELEDSGVYFCASSQAAGMKQYFGPGTRLTVT.

This clone was recorded only once. This rearrangement joins TRBV28 to TRBJ1-5; possibly TRBD1 for D (6 bases). Germline V CDR1 and CDR2: MDHEN, SYDVKM. Trimming stripped 6 bases from V and 6 bases from J, with 18 bases between. The CDR3 runs to 15 residues. As DNA, the CDR3 is TGTGCCAGCAGCCCCAGCGGCAGGGGTACTCAGCCCCAGCATTTT. It is translated as CASSPSGRGTQPQHF.

This chain links TRBV10-1 with TRBJ2-1; 12 nucleotides line up with TRBD2. Germline V CDR1 and CDR2: WNHNN, SYGVQD (reference sequence). The V segment lost 8 bases and the J segment 7 bases; nucleotides outside the gene matches: 6. This CDR3 has 14 residues. The CDR3 is CASDWTSGANEQFF. DNA of the CDR3: TGCGCCAGCGACTGGACTAGCGGGGCTAATGAGCAGTTCTTC.

This chain uses TRBV27 with TRBJ2-1; 7 bases are a match to TRBD1. Per germline, CDR1 MNHEY and CDR2 SMNVEV (reference sequence). J was trimmed by 4 bases and V by 6 bases; bases with no gene match: 12. The CDR3 contains 16 residues. The CDR3 loop reads CASSMKPRGWYNEQFF. The CDR3 nucleotides are TGTGCCAGCAGCATGAAACCCAGGGGGTGGTACAATGAGCAGTTCTTC.

V gene TRBV30 combines with J gene TRBJ1-4; no definite D call. This CDR3 contains 12 residues. Germline values: CDR1 GTSNPN, CDR2 SVGIG (reference sequence). V lost 5 bases and J lost 3, with 7 bases in between. The CDR3 DNA reads as TGTGCCTGGGGGCCATCTAATGAAAAACTGTTTTTT. It yields the protein CAWGPSNEKLFF.

The CDR3 bases are TGTGCCAGCAGCTCCCGGACAGGGGTCCGGGATGGCTACACCTTC. This translates into CASSSRTGVRDGYTF. The rearrangement uses TRBV7-3 and TRBJ1-2, with 9 bases that match TRBD1. CDR3 length: 15 amino acids. Per germline, CDR1 SGHTA and CDR2 FQGTGA. With V trimmed by 4 bases and J by 6 bases, 9 bases remained unmatched.

The chain joins TRBV6-5 to TRBJ1-3, with 7 bases aligning to TRBD1. This CDR3 has 15 residues. J was trimmed by 2 bases and V by 0 bases; bases with no gene match: 1. Germline V lookup: CDR1 MNHEY, CDR2 SVGAGI. The CDR3 here is CASSYSGGPGNTIYF. CDR3 bases: TGTGCCAGCAGTTACTCAGGGGGCCCTGGAAACACCATATATTTT.

This clone was observed a single time. The chain recombines TRBV9 with TRBJ2-1, with 8 positions matching TRBD2. The CDR3 runs to 15 residues. Germline V gene data show CDR1 as SGDLS and CDR2 as YYNGEE. J was trimmed by 6 bases and V by 0 bases; bases with no gene match: 5. DNA for the CDR3: TGTGCCAGCAGCGTAGAAGCGGGAGCTTTCAATGAGCAGTTCTTC. It is translated as CASSVEAGAFNEQFF.

The rearrangement joins TRBV5-1 to TRBJ2-7; a weak D match, TRBD2 (6 bases). The germline gives CDR1 SGHRS, CDR2 YFSETQ. Deletions cut 4 bases from V and 3 bases from J, with 20 bases between. This CDR3 has 16 residues. The CDR3 DNA sequence: TGCGCCAGCAGCCTGGGACCAGGGACTGACGGCTACGAGCAGTACTTC. This encodes CASSLGPGTDGYEQYF. Using reference TRBV5-1 and TRBJ2-7 for the parts outside the CDR3, the full variable domain is KAGVTQTPRYLIKTRGQQVTLSCSPISGHRSVSWYQQTPGQGLQFLFEYFSETQRNKGNFPGRFSGRQFSNSRSEMNVSTLELGDSALYLCASSLGPGTDGYEQYFGPGTRLTVT.

V is TRBV7-2 and J is TRBJ2-1; D is unclear. V was trimmed by 5 bases and J by 8 bases, leaving 10 bases between them. Per germline, CDR1 SGHTA and CDR2 FQGNSA. The CDR3 is made up of 12 amino acids. The DNA of the CDR3 is TGTGCCAGCAGCCCAAGCCCTCATGAGCAGTTCTTC. Translating gives CASSPSPHEQFF.

J is TRBJ2-7 and V is TRBV5-4; tentative D call: TRBD2 (6 bases). V was shortened by 0 bases and J by 1 base, with 17 bases between the two germline ends. The CDR3 sequence is 17 residues long. Germline CDR1 is SGHNT and CDR2 is YYREEE (reference sequence). The CDR3 here is CASSLGPWEDRSYEQYF. CDR3 coding DNA: TGTGCCAGCAGCTTGGGTCCATGGGAGGACCGGTCCTACGAGCAGTACTTC.

In this sample, this clone turned up once. Here the CDR3 DNA reads TGTGCCAGCCTGCCGGGACAGGGATGGACTGAAGCTTTCTTT. Translating it yields CASLPGQGWTEAFF. The chain couples TRBV2 to TRBJ1-1; 9 positions agree with TRBD1. With V trimmed by 8 bases and J by 5 bases, 9 bases remained unmatched. The CDR3 length is 14 residues. Germline assignment: CDR1 SNHLY and CDR2 FYNNEI.

The J gene is TRBJ2-3, the V gene TRBV28; possible D gene TRBD2, 5 bases. V was cut by 6 bases and J by 1 base, with 11 bases left in between. This CDR3 is built from 14 residues. CDR1 is MDHEN, CDR2 SYDVKM, per germline. The CDR3 loop is CASSWAGGTDTQYF. The CDR3 DNA reads TGTGCCAGCAGCTGGGCCGGGGGCACAGATACGCAGTATTTT. Filled out from reference TRBV28 and TRBJ2-3, the complete variable domain reads DVKVTQSSRYLVKRTGEKVFLECVQDMDHENMFWYRQDPGLGLRLIYFSYDVKMKEKGDIPEGYSVSREKKERFSLILESASTNQTSMYLCASSWAGGTDTQYFGPGTRLTVL.

The chain is built from TRBV27 and TRBJ2-1, with 7 positions matching TRBD2. This CDR3 has 15 amino acids. The V gene end was trimmed by 6 bases and the J gene end by 7 bases; junction bases not matched to a gene: 12. Germline CDR1 reads MNHEY; CDR2 reads SMNVEV (reference sequence). The CDR3 DNA reads as TGTGCCAGCAGCCAAATAGCGGGCTGGGAGAATGAGCAGTTCTTC. Translation: CASSQIAGWENEQFF.

This clone was seen a few times. The rearrangement links TRBV30 to TRBJ1-2, with D tentatively TRBD1 (5 bases). Trimming cost V 7 bases and J 2 bases, with 8 bases left between them. CDR1 and CDR2 (germline): GTSNPN, SVGIG (reference sequence). The CDR3 spans 11 residues. CDR3 nucleotide sequence: TGTGCCTCGCAGGGAAACTATGGCTACACCTTC. Amino acid sequence: CASQGNYGYTF.

This clone was counted a single time. The CDR3 DNA follows: TGTGCCAGCAGCCCCGGGACAGGGCGTCGTGAGCAGTTCTTC. Amino acids: CASSPGTGRREQFF. The V call is TRBV28, the J call TRBJ2-1; TRBD1 agrees at 9 bases. CDR3 size: 14 residues. Trimming removed 6 bases from V and 9 bases from J; junction bases left unmatched: 9. Germline-derived CDR1 and CDR2 are MDHEN and SYDVKM.